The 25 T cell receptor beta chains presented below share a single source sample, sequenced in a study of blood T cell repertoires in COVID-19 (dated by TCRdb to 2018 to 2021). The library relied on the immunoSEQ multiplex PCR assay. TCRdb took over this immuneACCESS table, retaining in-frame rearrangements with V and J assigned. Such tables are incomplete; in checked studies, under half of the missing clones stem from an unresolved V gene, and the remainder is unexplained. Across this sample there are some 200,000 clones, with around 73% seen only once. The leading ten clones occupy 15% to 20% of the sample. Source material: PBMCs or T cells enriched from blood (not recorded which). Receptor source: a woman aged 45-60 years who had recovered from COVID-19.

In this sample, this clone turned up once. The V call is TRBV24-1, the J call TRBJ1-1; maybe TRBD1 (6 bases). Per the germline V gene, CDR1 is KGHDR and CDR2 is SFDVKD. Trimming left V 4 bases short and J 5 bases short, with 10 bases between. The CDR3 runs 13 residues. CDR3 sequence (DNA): TGTGCCACCAGTGAGGGGGCATGGACTGAAGCTTTCTTT. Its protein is CATSEGAWTEAFF.

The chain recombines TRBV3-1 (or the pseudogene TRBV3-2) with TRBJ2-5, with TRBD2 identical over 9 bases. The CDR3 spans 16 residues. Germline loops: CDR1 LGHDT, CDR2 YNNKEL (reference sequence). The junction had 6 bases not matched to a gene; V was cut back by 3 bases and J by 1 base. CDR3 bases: TGTGCCAGCAGCCAGTGGGGCGGGAGGGGCCAAGAGACCCAGTACTTC. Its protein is CASSQWGGRGQETQYF.

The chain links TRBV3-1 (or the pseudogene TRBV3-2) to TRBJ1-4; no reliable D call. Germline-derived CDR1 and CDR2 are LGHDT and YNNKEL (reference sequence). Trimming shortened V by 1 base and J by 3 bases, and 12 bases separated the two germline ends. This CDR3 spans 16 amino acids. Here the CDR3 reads CASSQGWGSANEKLFF. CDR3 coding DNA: TGTGCCAGCAGCCAAGGTTGGGGTAGCGCTAATGAAAAACTGTTTTTT.

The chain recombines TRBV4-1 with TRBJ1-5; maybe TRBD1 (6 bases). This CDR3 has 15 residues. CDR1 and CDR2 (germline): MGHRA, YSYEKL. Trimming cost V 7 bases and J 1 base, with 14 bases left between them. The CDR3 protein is CASKQTGLSNQPQHF. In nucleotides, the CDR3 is TGCGCCAGCAAACAGACAGGCCTCAGCAATCAGCCCCAGCATTTT.

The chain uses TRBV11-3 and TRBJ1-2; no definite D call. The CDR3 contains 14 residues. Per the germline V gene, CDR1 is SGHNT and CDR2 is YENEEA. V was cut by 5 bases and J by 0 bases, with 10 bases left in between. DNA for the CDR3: TGTGCCAGCAGCCAATCCACAGCTAACTATGGCTACACCTTC. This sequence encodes CASSQSTANYGYTF.

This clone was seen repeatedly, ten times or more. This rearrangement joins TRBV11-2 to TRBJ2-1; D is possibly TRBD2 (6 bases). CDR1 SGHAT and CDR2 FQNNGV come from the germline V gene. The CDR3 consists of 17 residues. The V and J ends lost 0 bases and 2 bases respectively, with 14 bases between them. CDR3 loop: CASSLDPGRGTYNEQFF. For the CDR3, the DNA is TGTGCCAGCAGCTTAGATCCGGGGCGGGGAACCTACAATGAGCAGTTCTTC.

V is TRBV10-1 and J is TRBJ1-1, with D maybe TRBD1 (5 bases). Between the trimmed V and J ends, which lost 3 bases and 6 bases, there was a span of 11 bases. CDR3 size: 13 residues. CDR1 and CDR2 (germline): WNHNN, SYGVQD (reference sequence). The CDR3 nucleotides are TGCGCCAGCAGTGATCCGGGGGTAGCTGAAGCTTTCTTT. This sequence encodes CASSDPGVAEAFF.

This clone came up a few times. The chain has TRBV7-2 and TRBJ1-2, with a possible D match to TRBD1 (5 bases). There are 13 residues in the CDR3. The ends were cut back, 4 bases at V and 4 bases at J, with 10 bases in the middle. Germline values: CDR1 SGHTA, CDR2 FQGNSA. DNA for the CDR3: TGTGCCAGCAGCTCTGGACACTCCTATGGCTACACCTTC. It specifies CASSSGHSYGYTF. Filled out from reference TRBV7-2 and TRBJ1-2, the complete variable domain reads GAGVSQSPSNKVTEKGKDVELRCDPISGHTALYWYRQSLGQGLEFLIYFQGNSAPDKSGLPSDRFSAERTGGSVSTLTIQRTQQEDSAVYLCASSSGHSYGYTFGSGTRLTVV.

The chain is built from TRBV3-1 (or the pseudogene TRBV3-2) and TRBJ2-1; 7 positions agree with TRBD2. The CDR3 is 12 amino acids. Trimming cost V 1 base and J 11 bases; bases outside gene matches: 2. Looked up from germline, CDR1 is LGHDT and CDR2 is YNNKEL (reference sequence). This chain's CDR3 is CASSQGAGQQFF. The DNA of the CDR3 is TGTGCCAGCAGCCAAGGAGCGGGGCAGCAGTTCTTC.

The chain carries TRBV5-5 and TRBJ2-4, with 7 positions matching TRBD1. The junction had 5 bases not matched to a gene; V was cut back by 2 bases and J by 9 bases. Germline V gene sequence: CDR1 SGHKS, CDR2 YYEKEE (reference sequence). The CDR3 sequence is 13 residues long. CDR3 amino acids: CASSFSGQSIQYF. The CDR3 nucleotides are TGTGCCAGCAGCTTCTCGGGACAGAGCATTCAGTACTTC.

CDR3 protein: CASSPGTGDHYEQYF. CDR3 coding DNA: TGTGCCAGCTCACCAGGGACAGGGGACCACTACGAGCAGTACTTC. This chain connects TRBV18 to TRBJ2-7; 10 bases match TRBD1. V shed 2 bases and J 3 bases; nucleotides not matched to a gene: 4. This CDR3 is built from 15 residues. CDR1 is KGHSH, CDR2 LQKENI, per germline.

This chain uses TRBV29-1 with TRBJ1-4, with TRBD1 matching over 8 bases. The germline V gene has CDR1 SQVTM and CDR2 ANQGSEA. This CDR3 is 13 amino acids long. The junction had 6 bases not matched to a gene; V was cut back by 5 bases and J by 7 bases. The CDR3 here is CSVSTGAGEKLFF. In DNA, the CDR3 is TGCAGCGTTTCGACAGGGGCTGGTGAAAAACTGTTTTTT.

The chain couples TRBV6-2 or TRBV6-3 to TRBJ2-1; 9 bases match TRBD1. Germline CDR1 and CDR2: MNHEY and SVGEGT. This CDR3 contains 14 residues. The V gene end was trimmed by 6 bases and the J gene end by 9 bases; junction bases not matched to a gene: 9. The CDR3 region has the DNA TGTGCCAGCAGCTTCGGGACAGGGCGCGGTGAGCAGTTCTTC. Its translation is CASSFGTGRGEQFF.

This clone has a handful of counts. CDR3 bases: TGTGCCAGCAGGGACCGACGGGGGTTCGATGGCTACACCTTC. It specifies CASRDRRGFDGYTF. V gene TRBV27 combines with J gene TRBJ1-2; the D gene is possibly TRBD1 (5 bases). Germline V lookup: CDR1 MNHEY, CDR2 SMNVEV (reference sequence). This CDR3 spans 14 amino acids. V lost 6 bases and J lost 6, with 17 bases in between.

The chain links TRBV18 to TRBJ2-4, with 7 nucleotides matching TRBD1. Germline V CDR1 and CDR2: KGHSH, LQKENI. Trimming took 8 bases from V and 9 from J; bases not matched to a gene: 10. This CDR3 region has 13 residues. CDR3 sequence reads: CASTDRVEGIQYF. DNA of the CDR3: TGTGCCAGCACAGACAGGGTCGAAGGCATTCAGTACTTC.

The CDR3 reads CAWSRASGHEQFF. CDR3 coding DNA: TGTGCCTGGTCGCGGGCTAGCGGGCATGAGCAGTTCTTC. The chain uses TRBV30 and TRBJ2-1; TRBD2 agrees at 8 bases. This CDR3 has 13 residues. Trimming cost V 5 bases and J 8 bases; bases outside gene matches: 8. Germline CDR1 is GTSNPN and CDR2 is SVGIG (reference sequence).

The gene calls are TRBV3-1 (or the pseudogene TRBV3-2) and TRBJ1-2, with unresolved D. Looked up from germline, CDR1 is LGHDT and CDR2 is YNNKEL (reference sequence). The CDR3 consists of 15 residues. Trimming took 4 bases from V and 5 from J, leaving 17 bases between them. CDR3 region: CASSPRGGSRYGYTF. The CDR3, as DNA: TGTGCCAGCAGCCCTCGGGGAGGGAGTAGGTATGGCTACACCTTC.

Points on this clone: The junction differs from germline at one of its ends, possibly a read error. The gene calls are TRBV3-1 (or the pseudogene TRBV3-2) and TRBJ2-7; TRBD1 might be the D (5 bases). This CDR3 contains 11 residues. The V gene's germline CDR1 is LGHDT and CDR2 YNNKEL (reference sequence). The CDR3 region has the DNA TGTGCCAGCAGCCTCGGCCAGGGCTTACTCTTC. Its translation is CASSLGQGLLF.

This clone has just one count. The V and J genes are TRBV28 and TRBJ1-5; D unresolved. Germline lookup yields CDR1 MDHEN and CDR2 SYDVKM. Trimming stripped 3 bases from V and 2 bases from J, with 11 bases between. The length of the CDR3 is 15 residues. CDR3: CASSFQAQGNQPQHF. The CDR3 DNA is TGTGCCAGCAGTTTTCAGGCCCAAGGCAATCAGCCCCAGCATTTT.

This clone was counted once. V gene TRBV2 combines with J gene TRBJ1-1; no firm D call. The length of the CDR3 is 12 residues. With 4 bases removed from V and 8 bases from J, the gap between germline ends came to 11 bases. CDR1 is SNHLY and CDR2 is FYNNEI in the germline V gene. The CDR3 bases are TGTGCCAGCAGTGGTGAGGGATTAGAAGCTTTCTTT. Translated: CASSGEGLEAFF.

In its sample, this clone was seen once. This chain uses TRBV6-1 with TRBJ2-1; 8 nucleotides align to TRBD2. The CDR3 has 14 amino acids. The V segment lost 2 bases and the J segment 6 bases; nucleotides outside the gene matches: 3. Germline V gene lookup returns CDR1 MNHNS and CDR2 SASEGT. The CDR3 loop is CASSEILAANEQFF. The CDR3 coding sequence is TGTGCCAGCAGTGAAATACTAGCGGCCAATGAGCAGTTCTTC.

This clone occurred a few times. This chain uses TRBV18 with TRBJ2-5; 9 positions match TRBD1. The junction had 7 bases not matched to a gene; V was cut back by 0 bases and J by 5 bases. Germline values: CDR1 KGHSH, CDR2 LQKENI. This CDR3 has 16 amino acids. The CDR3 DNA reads TGTGCCAGCTCACCACCACGGACAGGGGTATCGGAGACCCAGTACTTC. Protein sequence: CASSPPRTGVSETQYF. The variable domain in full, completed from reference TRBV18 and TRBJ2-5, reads NAGVMQNPRHLVRRRGQEARLRCSPMKGHSHVYWYRQLPEEGLKFMVYLQKENIIDESGMPKERFSAEFPKEGPSILRIQQVVRGDSAAYFCASSPPRTGVSETQYFGPGTRLLVL.

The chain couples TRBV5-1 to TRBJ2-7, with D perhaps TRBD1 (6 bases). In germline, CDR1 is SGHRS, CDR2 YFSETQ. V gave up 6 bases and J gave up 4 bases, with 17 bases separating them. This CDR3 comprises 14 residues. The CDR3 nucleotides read TGCGCCAGCACCTCGTCGGGACACCTGTACGAGCAGTACTTC. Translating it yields CASTSSGHLYEQYF.

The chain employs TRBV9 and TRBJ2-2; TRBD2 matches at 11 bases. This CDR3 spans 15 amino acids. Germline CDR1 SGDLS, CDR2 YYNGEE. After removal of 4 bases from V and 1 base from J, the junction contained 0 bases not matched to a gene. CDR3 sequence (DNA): TGTGCCAGCAGCACTAGCGGGAGGAACACCGGGGAGCTGTTTTTT. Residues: CASSTSGRNTGELFF.

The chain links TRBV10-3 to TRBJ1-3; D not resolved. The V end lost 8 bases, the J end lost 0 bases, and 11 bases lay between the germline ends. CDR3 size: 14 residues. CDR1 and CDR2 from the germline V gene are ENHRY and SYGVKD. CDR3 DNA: TGTGCCATCGTAGCCACGTCCTCTGGAAACACCATATATTTT. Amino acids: CAIVATSSGNTIYF.